The T cell receptor beta chain under discussion was sequenced for a study of T cells in Graves' hyperthyroidism and ophthalmopathy. PBMCs were sourced from roughly 9.3 ml fresh peripheral blood. This clonotype was seen repeatedly, ten times or more. Authors of the study amplified TCR beta CDR3 regions from RNA transcripts. HTBI primers were used for first-round RT-PCR of the TCR CDR3. TCRdb used MiXCR to reprocess the multiplex PCR reads, holding one entry per CDR3 protein. This sample yields about 560,000 distinct CDR3 sequences, of which 16% are seen a single time; 18% belongs to the top ten. The receptor was isolated from a woman aged 18-30 years with Graves' hyperthyroidism. Sequencing input: blood.

The CDR3 loop reads CASSNPGLALETDTQYF. DNA of the CDR3: TGCGCCAGCAGCAATCCGGGACTAGCGTTGGAGACAGATACGCAGTATTTT. The chain recombines TRBV5-1 with TRBJ2-3; 10 positions match TRBD2. The germline CDR1 and CDR2 sequences are SGHRS and YFSETQ. This CDR3 has 17 residues. Unmatched junction bases numbered 11, after V lost 4 bases and J lost 3 bases.